This is a list of T cell receptor beta chains from one sample in a study of beta chain features in type 1 diabetes. Method: immunoSEQ multiplex PCR; TCRdb's copy keeps in-frame clones and lacks some. The table has about 660,000 clones, over 12% seen once. The specimen sequenced was naive CD4+ T cells from blood. Every receptor here comes from a man younger than 35 with type 1 diabetes. CDR3s include the opening cysteine and the closing phenylalanine or tryptophan. D genes are given only for firm matches.

v_gene	d_gene	CDR3aa
TRBV7-7	.	CASSLAGASTDTQYF
TRBV7-2	.	CASSQSFGAGISEQYF
TRBV6-5	.	CASSYAGAETQYF
TRBV7-9	TRBD1	CASSSRDSLKAFF
TRBV5-1	.	CASSGIARETQYF
TRBV7-9	.	CASSLAPGAVAFF
TRBV7-9	TRBD2	CASSYPGLAGGGSYNEQFF
TRBV9	TRBD2	CASTPAGGGASGANVLTF
TRBV5-1	.	CASSSRDPNQETQYF
TRBV2	.	CASRGPGNEQFF
TRBV29-1	.	CSVEVGPSTDTQYF
TRBV18	.	CASSPWTANTGELFF
TRBV5-1	.	CASSFPEWETQYF
TRBV4-2	.	CASSVPGLAGNEQFF
TRBV6-5	.	CASSYLRGYEQYF
TRBV7-9	.	CASSIPTLAKNIQYF
TRBV29-1	TRBD1	CSVGRGLYEQYF
TRBV30	.	CAWSVHRLGGELFF
TRBV27	.	CASSLKVNTEAFF
TRBV5-1	TRBD2	CASSWTSGARDEQFF
TRBV18	.	CASSLRTETEAFF
TRBV4-1	.	CASSQERSTEAFF
TRBV30	TRBD2	CAWTSGIEQYF
TRBV5-1	TRBD1	CASSPGTGMDSYEQYF
TRBV18	.	CASSQKDSNQPQHF
TRBV7-3	.	CASSPIGQGNEQFF
TRBV7-6	.	CASSLVFSGSYNEQFF
TRBV28	.	CASSSPRGADTEAFF
TRBV9	.	CASSVAISGKVETQYF
TRBV30	.	CAWRPWNTEAFF
TRBV7-6	.	CASSQSLSEAYGYTF
TRBV2	.	CASSDRRNQETQYF
TRBV9	TRBD2	CASSVEPSGGSNTGELFF
TRBV18	.	CASSQPNQPQHF
TRBV4-2	TRBD2	CASSQELAGVRFLFF
TRBV4-1	TRBD1	CASSQVAGGNEQFF
TRBV29-1	.	CSVEDQGLGYGYTF
TRBV2	TRBD2	CAILWTRMKDTQYF
TRBV29-1	TRBD1	CSVSRLFPGQGTSSGNTIYF
TRBV18	.	CASSPAENTEAFF
TRBV9	.	CASSEGPGGNYEQYF
TRBV7-3	TRBD1	CASSSGQDNEQFF
TRBV5-6	TRBD1	CASSLGQGTLTDTQYF
TRBV4-1	TRBD2	CASSQLPGLAGNNEQFF
TRBV19	TRBD1	CASSRPGQGYEQYF
TRBV4-3	.	CASSRRTFYIGGTEAFF
TRBV5-1	.	CASTPLWGANTEAFF
TRBV10-3	.	CAISDRLGNEQYF
TRBV5-6	TRBD2	CASARSGTWDEQFF
TRBV10-3	TRBD2	CAISEPTSGPSSSYNEQFF
TRBV4-2	TRBD2	CASSHLTGTTYNEQFF
TRBV5-1	.	CASSLLDPASGYTF
TRBV7-6	TRBD1	CASSLGTGWQGYTF